The T cell receptor beta chain under discussion was sequenced for a study of T cell responses to AZD1222 COVID-19 vaccine. Germline V gene lookup returns CDR1 MNHNY and CDR2 SVGAGI (reference sequence). The V end was cut by 11 bases, the J end by 0 bases, with 17 bases between. The CDR3 is 16 residues long. General study points: Variant regions that are unmutated are reportedly the target of nearly half of spike-specific TCRs.

About this clone: Its cognate antigen is unknown.

Assay: immunoSEQ multiplex PCR; the TCRdb copy retains only in-frame clones and omits some. The table has tens of thousands of clones, more than 75% seen once. The TCR comes from an adult in good health. V and J are TRBV6-6 and TRBJ1-6, with a tentative D call TRBD1 (6 bases). This specimen was peripheral blood, taken on day 0 of AZD1222 vaccination. The DNA for the CDR3 is TGTGCCCACAGGGAACTCGGAAGCTCCTATAATTCACCCCTCCACTTT. Translation gives CAHRELGSSYNSPLHF.